A single sample is the source of the 27 T cell receptor beta chains below, sequenced in a study of blood T cell repertoires in COVID-19. Data came from immunoSEQ multiplex PCR; TCRdb stores just in-frame clones and leaves some out. Found here are around 250,000 clones, 86% of them singletons; the top ten hold 2% to 2.5%. What was sequenced was peripheral blood. The receptors stem from a man aged 25 to 45 who had recovered from COVID-19.

This clone was recorded only once. One end of the junction fails to match germline, which may point to a read error. The chain joins TRBV29-1 to TRBJ2-6; no reliable D call. The CDR3 consists of 13 residues. Germline V gives CDR1 SQVTM, CDR2 ANQGSEA. As DNA, the CDR3 is TGCAGCGTTTACAGTTCTGGAGCCAACGTCCTGACTTTC. This translates into CSVYSSGANVLTF.

This chain joins TRBV7-8 and TRBJ2-7; D might be TRBD1 (6 bases). The CDR3 is 15 residues long. Germline loops: CDR1 SGHVS, CDR2 FQNEAQ. The ends were cut back, 6 bases at V and 1 base at J, with 16 bases in the middle. The CDR3 spells CASRRDTYGSYEQYF. The CDR3 bases are TGTGCCAGCAGAAGGGACACATACGGTTCCTACGAGCAGTACTTC.

The rearrangement uses TRBV25-1 and TRBJ1-1; tentatively, D is TRBD1 (5 bases). Germline V lookup: CDR1 MGHDK, CDR2 SYGVNS. Trimming took 6 bases from V and 6 from J, leaving 8 bases between them. The CDR3 totals 11 residues. CDR3 nucleotides: TGTGCCAGCAGGGGGCCCGCTGAAGCTTTCTTT. Translated, it gives CASRGPAEAFF.

This clone was seen a single time. The rearrangement links TRBV5-4 to TRBJ2-7; D not certain. This CDR3 has 14 amino acids. Looked up from germline, CDR1 is SGHNT and CDR2 is YYREEE (reference sequence). V lost 0 bases to trimming and J lost 3 bases, with 10 bases between them. CDR3 sequence (DNA): TGTGCCAGCAGCTTGGGGGCAAGTAACTACGAGCAGTACTTC. Its translation is CASSLGASNYEQYF.

This chain joins TRBV27 and TRBJ2-7; the match to TRBD1 covers 10 bases. Germline assignment: CDR1 MNHEY and CDR2 SMNVEV (reference sequence). Losses at the gene ends were 5 bases for V and 6 bases for J; bases not matched to a gene: 7. This CDR3 has 14 residues. CDR3 protein: CASSTRQGAAEQYF. CDR3 nucleotide sequence: TGTGCCAGCAGTACGCGACAGGGGGCGGCCGAGCAGTACTTC.

V gene TRBV3-1 (or the pseudogene TRBV3-2) combines with J gene TRBJ2-5; 8 positions agree with TRBD2. The CDR3 spans 17 residues. V gave up 4 bases and J gave up 2 bases; unmatched junction bases: 12. Germline lookup yields CDR1 LGHDT and CDR2 YNNKEL (reference sequence). The CDR3 DNA follows: TGTGCCAGCAGCCGTCCTCCAAGCGGGGGCGGGCAAGAGACCCAGTACTTC. The encoded protein is CASSRPPSGGGQETQYF.

This clone was recorded only once. The chain is built from TRBV15 and TRBJ1-1, with D perhaps TRBD1 (5 bases). Between the trimmed V and J ends, which lost 5 bases and 2 bases, there was a span of 18 bases. The length of the CDR3 is 16 residues. CDR1 and CDR2 from the germline V gene are LNHNV and YYDKDF (reference sequence). CDR3 region: CATSAPSGGINTEAFF. DNA for the CDR3: TGTGCCACCAGCGCCCCGAGCGGGGGAATCAACACTGAAGCTTTCTTT. The complete variable domain, with remaining parts taken from reference TRBV15 and TRBJ1-1, reads DAMVIQNPRYQVTQFGKPVTLSCSQTLNHNVMYWYQQKSSQAPKLLFHYYDKDFNNEADTPDNFQSRRPNTSFCFLDIRSPGLGDTAMYLCATSAPSGGINTEAFFGQGTRLTVV.

The gene calls are TRBV5-1 and TRBJ1-2; a weak D match, TRBD1 (5 bases). Germline CDR1 is SGHRS and CDR2 is YFSETQ. The CDR3 sequence is 14 residues long. V was clipped by 1 base and J by 6 bases, with 13 bases between them. DNA for the CDR3: TGCGCCAGCAGCTTGAGGGGCGGCAGAAATGGCTACACCTTC. Protein: CASSLRGGRNGYTF.

The chain has TRBV9 and TRBJ1-4; 8 bases align to TRBD1. Germline loops: CDR1 SGDLS, CDR2 YYNGEE. With 3 bases clipped from V and 5 bases from J, the junction kept 3 bases outside the gene matches. The CDR3 loop spans 14 amino acids. CDR3 sequence (DNA): TGTGCCAGCAGCGCTCAGGGGGCAAATGAAAAACTGTTTTTT. Its protein is CASSAQGANEKLFF.

This clone has more than one count but fewer than ten. This chain uses TRBV5-1 with TRBJ2-7; D is possibly TRBD1 (5 bases). Trimming cost V 0 bases and J 1 base, with 8 bases left between them. The CDR3 contains 14 residues. Per germline, CDR1 SGHRS and CDR2 YFSETQ. CDR3 in amino acids: CASSLVPGSYEQYF. The CDR3 coding sequence is TGCGCCAGCAGCTTGGTCCCAGGGTCCTACGAGCAGTACTTC.

This clone was recorded only once. V and J are TRBV4-2 and TRBJ2-7, with a weak D call TRBD2 (6 bases). In germline, CDR1 is LGHNA, CDR2 YNFKEQ. The CDR3 is 16 residues long. Deletions cut 0 bases from V and 0 bases from J, with 12 bases between. The CDR3 spells CASSQDSGESSYEQYF. The CDR3 nucleotides read TGTGCCAGCAGCCAAGATTCGGGGGAGTCCTCCTACGAGCAGTACTTC.

This clone was detected many times. The genes are TRBV6-5 and TRBJ1-6, with D unclear. CDR3 size: 13 residues. V was cut by 5 bases and J by 8 bases, with 10 bases left in between. CDR1 is MNHEY, CDR2 SVGAGI, per germline. In DNA, the CDR3 is TGTGCCAGCAGTACAACGGAGGATTCACCCCTCCACTTT. As protein: CASSTTEDSPLHF.

This chain connects TRBV27 to TRBJ2-5, with a possible D match to TRBD1 (5 bases). V was shortened by 2 bases and J by 7 bases, with 8 bases between the two germline ends. Germline V gene sequence: CDR1 MNHEY, CDR2 SMNVEV (reference sequence). The CDR3 runs to 12 residues. The CDR3: CASSLNRGTQYF. CDR3 bases: TGTGCCAGCAGTTTAAATAGGGGGACCCAGTACTTC.

This rearrangement joins TRBV3-1 (or the pseudogene TRBV3-2) to TRBJ2-1, with 11 positions matching TRBD2. CDR3 size: 15 residues. Germline lookup yields CDR1 LGHDT and CDR2 YNNKEL (reference sequence). V gave up 0 bases and J gave up 14 bases; unmatched junction bases: 9. The CDR3 DNA reads TGTGCCAGCAGCCAAGATAGTGCTAGCGGGGGGCCGAAGTTCTTC. It encodes CASSQDSASGGPKFF.

In its sample, this clone was seen once. The rearrangement links TRBV11-3 to TRBJ2-5, with 9 bases aligning to TRBD2. V was pared by 5 bases and J by 3 bases, with 7 bases of the junction left unmatched. This CDR3 region has 15 residues. Per the germline V gene, CDR1 is SGHNT and CDR2 is YENEEA. The CDR3 spells CASSLRGGGEETQYF. The CDR3 nucleotides are TGTGCCAGCAGCCTGCGGGGGGGCGGCGAAGAGACCCAGTACTTC.

The chain recombines TRBV24-1 with TRBJ1-4, with 7 bases that match TRBD1. The trim removed 9 bases at V and 0 bases at J, leaving 12 bases unmatched. The CDR3 consists of 17 residues. Germline lookup yields CDR1 KGHDR and CDR2 SFDVKD. The DNA for the CDR3 is TGTGCCACCCACCGGGACAGAGTGGTAGCAACTAATGAAAAACTGTTTTTT. Translation gives CATHRDRVVATNEKLFF.

This rearrangement joins TRBV7-9 to TRBJ1-1; 7 bases are shared with TRBD1. The junction had 4 bases not matched to a gene; V was cut back by 5 bases and J by 4 bases. The CDR3 runs 13 residues. In germline, CDR1 is SEHNR, CDR2 FQNEAQ (reference sequence). The CDR3 DNA reads TGTGCCAGCAGCCTCGGGACAGCCACTGAAGCTTTCTTT. Encoded protein: CASSLGTATEAFF. Complete variable domain (other parts from reference TRBV7-9 and TRBJ1-1): DTGVSQNPRHKITKRGQNVTFRCDPISEHNRLYWYRQTLGQGPEFLTYFQNEAQLEKSRLLSDRFSAERPKGSFSTLEIQRTEQGDSAMYLCASSLGTATEAFFGQGTRLTVV.

The J gene is TRBJ2-1, the V gene TRBV5-1, with 10 bases fitting TRBD2. Looked up from germline, CDR1 is SGHRS and CDR2 is YFSETQ. The CDR3 is 16 amino acids. V was pared by 0 bases and J by 5 bases, with 5 bases of the junction left unmatched. The CDR3 region has the DNA TGCGCCAGCAGCTTGGCCGGGACTAGCGTCGACAATGAGCAGTTCTTC. The encoded protein is CASSLAGTSVDNEQFF.

This CDR3 is CASSEGRLGRVAGNTIYF. The CDR3 DNA sequence: TGTGCCAGCAGTGAAGGGCGCTTGGGCAGGGTAGCCGGAAACACCATATATTTT. The chain uses TRBV6-1 and TRBJ1-3; a weak D match, TRBD1 (5 bases). Trimming removed 1 base at V and 4 bases at J, with 20 bases between. The CDR3 spans 18 residues. The V gene's germline CDR1 is MNHNS and CDR2 SASEGT.

The V gene is TRBV7-8, the J gene TRBJ1-5, with D possibly TRBD1 on 5 matching bases. CDR3 length: 16 residues. The germline gives CDR1 SGHVS, CDR2 FQNEAQ. The V gene lost 3 bases and the J gene lost 0 bases, with 12 bases spanning the gap. The CDR3 reads CASSFQGIHSNQPQHF. The CDR3 DNA is TGTGCCAGCAGCTTCCAGGGTATCCATAGCAATCAGCCCCAGCATTTT.

Worth noting for this clone: The junction differs from germline at one of its ends, possibly a read error. The J gene is TRBJ2-3, the V gene TRBV18; maybe TRBD2 (7 bases). The V gene's germline CDR1 is KGHSH and CDR2 LQKENI. This CDR3 spans 17 amino acids. The CDR3, as DNA: TGTGCCAGCCCACCCCTCAACGAAAGGGGGGGAATAGATACGCAGTATTTT. Its protein is CASPPLNERGGIDTQYF. The whole variable domain, remainder taken from reference TRBV18 and TRBJ2-3, is NAGVMQNPRHLVRRRGQEARLRCSPMKGHSHVYWYRQLPEEGLKFMVYLQKENIIDESGMPKERFSAEFPKEGPSILRIQQVVRGDSAAYFCASPPLNERGGIDTQYFGPGTRLTVL.

The V call is TRBV19, the J call TRBJ1-2; 8 positions agree with TRBD1. Germline CDR1 is LNHDA and CDR2 is SQIVND (reference sequence). The CDR3 has 14 amino acids. The V segment lost 6 bases and the J segment 2 bases; nucleotides outside the gene matches: 5. The CDR3 nucleotides read TGTGCCAGTAGCGCCGACAGGGGAAACTATGGCTACACCTTC. Its translation is CASSADRGNYGYTF.

The DNA for the CDR3 is TGTGCCTGGACCCAGGGAAACACCATATATTTT. Residues: CAWTQGNTIYF. The chain uses TRBV30 and TRBJ1-3; no reliable D call. Germline V lookup: CDR1 GTSNPN, CDR2 SVGIG (reference sequence). This CDR3 is built from 11 residues. V lost 4 bases and J lost 4, with 5 bases in between.

The chain is built from TRBV19 and TRBJ2-3; 8 bases match TRBD1. The germline gives CDR1 LNHDA, CDR2 SQIVND (reference sequence). This CDR3 has 14 residues. V was clipped by 5 bases and J by 3 bases; unmatched bases: 4. In DNA, the CDR3 is TGTGCCAGTAGTCCAGGACAGGGAACAGATACGCAGTATTTT. It is translated as CASSPGQGTDTQYF. The full variable domain, its missing parts supplied by reference TRBV19 and TRBJ2-3, is DGGITQSPKYLFRKEGQNVTLSCEQNLNHDAMYWYRQDPGQGLRLIYYSQIVNDFQKGDIAEGYSVSREKKESFPLTVTSAQKNPTAFYLCASSPGQGTDTQYFGPGTRLTVL.

Comment on this clone: The CDR3 carries no conserved terminal phenylalanine or tryptophan, so it likely arises from a read error. It is unclear where the CDR3 begins or ends on the DNA, so no DNA is shown, and the CDR3 is as TCRdb lists it. This chain links TRBV2 with TRBJ2-7; the table's TRBD2 call for D was not verified on the DNA. The germline gives CDR1 SNHLY, CDR2 FYNNEI. 11 amino acids form the CDR3, both terminal residues included. The CDR3 loop reads CASSERLALFL.

Written as DNA, the CDR3 is TGTGCCAGCAAGCTCCAGACTAGCACAGATACGCAGTATTTT. Residues: CASKLQTSTDTQYF. The chain carries TRBV6-5 and TRBJ2-3; no firm D call. V dropped 7 bases and J dropped 0 bases, with 11 bases sitting between them. Germline CDR1 reads MNHEY; CDR2 reads SVGAGI. CDR3 length: 14 residues.

The chain is built from TRBV10-1 and TRBJ2-5, with TRBD1 matching over 12 bases. Germline lookup yields CDR1 WNHNN and CDR2 SYGVQD (reference sequence). CDR3 length: 16 residues. Trimming at V came to 3 bases and at J to 5 bases, leaving 7 bases not matched to a gene. The CDR3 region is CASSDEGTGGRETQYF. The CDR3 DNA sequence: TGCGCCAGCAGTGACGAAGGGACAGGGGGCCGGGAGACCCAGTACTTC.